This T cell receptor beta chain is from a study of blood T cell repertoires in COVID-19. Study in general: Sites in the United States, Italy and Spain provided acute and convalescent COVID-19 samples. The analysed material was cDNA or gDNA that came from T cells, B-cell-depleted T cells, or PBMCs.

This CDR3 comprises 12 residues. V lost 4 bases and J lost 7, with 8 bases in between. Germline V gene sequence: CDR1 MDHEN, CDR2 SYDVKM. Original processing notes: The authors estimated nucleated cell counts from reference gene primer amplification. Method: immunoSEQ multiplex PCR; TCRdb's copy keeps in-frame clones and lacks some. Clonal size and the V and J genes are those of that table, whereas D and trimming came from the DNA. The data show about 250,000 clones, with about 89% seen just once and under 2% held by the top ten. The V gene is TRBV28, the J gene TRBJ1-5; D remains ambiguous. Sequencing used peripheral blood. This clonotype was sampled from a woman aged 60 to 75 who had recovered from COVID-19. The CDR3, as DNA: TGTGCCAGCAGTTACTCGAGGCAGCCCCAGCATTTT. Translating gives CASSYSRQPQHF.